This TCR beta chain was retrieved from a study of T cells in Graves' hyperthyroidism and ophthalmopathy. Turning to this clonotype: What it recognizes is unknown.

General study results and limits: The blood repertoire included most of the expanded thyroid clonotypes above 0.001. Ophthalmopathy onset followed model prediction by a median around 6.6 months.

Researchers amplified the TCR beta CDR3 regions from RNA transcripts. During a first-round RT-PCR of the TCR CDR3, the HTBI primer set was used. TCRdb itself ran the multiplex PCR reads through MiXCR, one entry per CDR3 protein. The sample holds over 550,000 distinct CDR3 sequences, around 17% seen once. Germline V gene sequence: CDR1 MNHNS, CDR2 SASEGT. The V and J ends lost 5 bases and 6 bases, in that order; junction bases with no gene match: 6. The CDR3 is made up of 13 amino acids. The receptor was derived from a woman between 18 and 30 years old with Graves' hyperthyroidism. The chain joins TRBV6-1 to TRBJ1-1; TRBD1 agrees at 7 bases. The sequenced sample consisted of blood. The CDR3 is CASSPRQGSEAFF. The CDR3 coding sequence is TGTGCCAGCAGTCCGAGACAGGGATCTGAAGCTTTCTTT.